This is a list of T cell receptor beta chains from one sample in a study of cytomegalovirus exposure and HLA in healthy donors. Only in-frame clones appear in the TCRdb table, and some are missing; sequencing was by immunoSEQ multiplex PCR. The data show about 130,000 clones, roughly four fifths seen once. Sequenced sample: PBMCs. Source of these receptors: a female donor in good health and CMV-seropositive. The CDR3 runs from the conserved cysteine through the conserved F or W. A D gene is named only where the DNA matches it firmly. The size field is filled for only some rows; it gives once, few, many or a size class.

. . TRBJ2-3 TRBV7-2 CASSLAHGGSTDTQYF TGTGCCAGCAGCTTAGCGCATGGAGGATCCACAGATACGCAGTATTTT
. . TRBJ2-3 TRBV12-5 CASGFGADTQYF TGTGCTAGTGGTTTCGGGGCAGATACGCAGTATTTT
few . TRBJ2-3 TRBV5-1 CASSLGSGGTDTQYF TGCGCCAGCAGCTTGGGGAGCGGAGGCACAGATACGCAGTATTTT
. . TRBJ2-3 TRBV15 CATSSGLTTDTQYF TGTGCCACCAGTTCGGGACTCACCACAGATACGCAGTATTTT
once TRBD1 TRBJ2-3 TRBV10-1 CASSESGTETDTQYF TGCGCCAGCAGTGAGTCGGGGACAGAGACAGATACGCAGTATTTT
. TRBD2 TRBJ2-7 TRBV7-2 CASSPIAGGPYEQYF TGTGCCAGCAGCCCTATAGCGGGAGGGCCGTACGAGCAGTACTTC
few . TRBJ2-3 TRBV6-1 CASSTTSSTDTQYF TGTGCCAGCAGCACCACTAGCAGCACAGATACGCAGTATTTT
. TRBD1 TRBJ2-1 TRBV9 CASSVAGQGSDEQFF TGTGCCAGCAGCGTAGCGGGACAGGGGAGCGATGAGCAGTTCTTC
. TRBD1 TRBJ1-1 TRBV9 CASSGGGQGSFF TGTGCCAGCAGCGGCGGGGGACAGGGGTCCTTCTTT
. . TRBJ2-1 TRBV7-2 CASSPSAGNNEQFF TGTGCCAGCAGCCCATCAGCGGGTAACAATGAGCAGTTCTTC
. TRBD1 TRBJ2-7 TRBV2 CASSVRDRGQQYF TGTGCCAGCAGTGTCCGGGACAGGGGGCAGCAGTACTTC
. . TRBJ1-1 TRBV5-1 CASSFQNMNTEAFF TGCGCCAGCAGCTTTCAGAACATGAACACTGAAGCTTTCTTT
. . TRBJ2-5 TRBV5-1 CASSQAAGPQETQYF TGCGCCAGCAGCCAGGCCGCGGGGCCCCAAGAGACCCAGTACTTC
. TRBD2 TRBJ2-7 TRBV13 CASSLGTSGGYEQYF TGTGCCAGCAGCTTAGGGACTAGCGGGGGATACGAGCAGTACTTC
. TRBD1 TRBJ1-2 TRBV2 CASSGQGVSGYTF TGTGCCAGCAGTGGACAGGGCGTAAGCGGCTACACCTTC
few TRBD1 TRBJ1-1 TRBV7-6 CASSRGPTGGFTEAFF TGTGCCAGCAGCCGGGGCCCTACAGGGGGCTTTACTGAAGCTTTCTTT
. TRBD1 TRBJ2-2 TRBV2 CASGQGGNTGELFF TGTGCCAGCGGACAGGGGGGGAACACCGGGGAGCTGTTTTTT
. . TRBJ1-1 TRBV27 CASNTRWPNTEAFF TGTGCCAGCAATACCAGATGGCCGAACACTGAAGCTTTCTTT
. . TRBJ1-2 TRBV10-3 CAISDLGYGYTF TGTGCCATCAGTGACCTAGGCTATGGCTACACCTTC
once TRBD2 TRBJ2-1 TRBV7-9 CASSTLAGGHNEQFF TGTGCCAGCAGCACCCTAGCGGGAGGCCACAATGAGCAGTTCTTC
. . TRBJ1-5 TRBV2 CASSWGREYQPQHF TGTGCCAGCAGTTGGGGCAGGGAATACCAGCCCCAGCATTTT
. . TRBJ1-6 TRBV7-8 CASSLDTIRSPLHF TGTGCCAGCAGCTTAGATACTATAAGGTCACCCCTCCACTTT
. . TRBJ1-3 TRBV7-3 CASSLQGSGNTIYF TGTGCCAGCAGCTTACAGGGCTCTGGAAACACCATATATTTT
. TRBD1 TRBJ2-7 TRBV13 CASSLQGAMWEQYF TGTGCCAGCAGCTTACAGGGGGCGATGTGGGAGCAGTACTTC
. . TRBJ1-1 TRBV7-2 CASSLRSAGPTEAFF TGTGCCAGCAGCCTCCGGTCGGCAGGGCCCACTGAAGCTTTCTTT
. . TRBJ1-2 TRBV28 CASQPASGGANYGYTF TGTGCCAGCCAGCCGGCTTCGGGGGGGGCTAACTATGGCTACACCTTC
once . TRBJ1-2 TRBV6-5 CASSPKRQSLYGYTF TGTGCCAGCAGTCCAAAAAGACAGTCCCTCTATGGCTACACCTTC
. TRBD2 TRBJ2-4 TRBV19 CASSTLGTSDKNIQYF TGTGCCAGTAGTACCCTAGGGACTAGCGACAAAAACATTCAGTACTTC
. TRBD1 TRBJ2-2 TRBV15 CATSRDLGQGSFTGELFF TGTGCCACCAGCAGAGATTTAGGACAGGGTTCTTTCACCGGGGAGCTGTTTTTT
. . TRBJ2-5 TRBV10-3 CAIRKGDRGAFQETQYF TGTGCCATCAGGAAAGGTGACCGGGGGGCCTTCCAAGAGACCCAGTACTTC
. TRBD1 TRBJ1-2 TRBV7-2 CASSSRGQDYGYTF TGTGCCAGCAGCTCCCGGGGACAGGACTATGGCTACACCTTC
. . TRBJ2-3 TRBV6-8 CASSFDPSGTDTQYF TGTGCCAGCAGTTTTGACCCCTCGGGGACAGATACGCAGTATTTT
once . TRBJ1-6 TRBV9 CASSVADSPLHF TGTGCCAGCAGCGTAGCTGATTCACCCCTCCACTTT
once . TRBJ2-2 TRBV10-1 CASQQGTTGELFF TGCGCCAGCCAACAGGGTACGACCGGGGAGCTGTTTTTT
. TRBD1 TRBJ2-7 TRBV2 CASSLQGANYEQYF TGTGCCAGCTCTTTACAGGGGGCGAACTACGAGCAGTACTTC
once TRBD1 TRBJ2-3 TRBV2 CASSEEGARTDTQYF TGTGCCAGCAGTGAAGAGGGGGCGCGGACAGATACGCAGTATTTT
. TRBD2 TRBJ2-3 TRBV4-1 CASSQAPPDLAGAGDTQYF TGCGCCAGCAGCCAAGCTCCACCCGACCTGGCGGGAGCGGGAGATACGCAGTATTTT
. TRBD1 TRBJ2-7 TRBV11-2 CASISRGQGGLEQYF TGTGCCAGCATTTCAAGGGGACAGGGGGGCCTCGAGCAGTACTTC
once . TRBJ1-2 TRBV5-6 CASSLAVNYGYTF TGTGCCAGCAGCTTGGCCGTTAACTATGGCTACACCTTC
. TRBD1 TRBJ1-1 TRBV28 CASSEGQGNTEAFF TGTGCCAGCAGCGAGGGACAGGGAAACACTGAAGCTTTCTTT
. TRBD2 TRBJ2-1 TRBV5-1 CASSLWTSGAYNEQFF TGCGCCAGCAGCTTGTGGACTAGCGGAGCCTACAATGAGCAGTTCTTC
. . TRBJ2-7 TRBV2 CASGGLSYEQYF TGTGCCAGCGGGGGACTTTCCTACGAGCAGTACTTC
once TRBD2 TRBJ2-3 TRBV5-1 CASSSRTSKAADTQYF TGCGCCAGCAGCTCAAGGACTAGCAAGGCCGCAGATACGCAGTATTTT
. . TRBJ2-7 TRBV29-1 CSVLGQITYEQYF TGCAGCGTGCTTGGACAGATTACCTACGAGCAGTACTTC
. TRBD2 TRBJ2-1 TRBV28 CASSSLLAGGWNEQFF TGTGCCAGCAGTTCCCTACTAGCGGGGGGATGGAATGAGCAGTTCTTC